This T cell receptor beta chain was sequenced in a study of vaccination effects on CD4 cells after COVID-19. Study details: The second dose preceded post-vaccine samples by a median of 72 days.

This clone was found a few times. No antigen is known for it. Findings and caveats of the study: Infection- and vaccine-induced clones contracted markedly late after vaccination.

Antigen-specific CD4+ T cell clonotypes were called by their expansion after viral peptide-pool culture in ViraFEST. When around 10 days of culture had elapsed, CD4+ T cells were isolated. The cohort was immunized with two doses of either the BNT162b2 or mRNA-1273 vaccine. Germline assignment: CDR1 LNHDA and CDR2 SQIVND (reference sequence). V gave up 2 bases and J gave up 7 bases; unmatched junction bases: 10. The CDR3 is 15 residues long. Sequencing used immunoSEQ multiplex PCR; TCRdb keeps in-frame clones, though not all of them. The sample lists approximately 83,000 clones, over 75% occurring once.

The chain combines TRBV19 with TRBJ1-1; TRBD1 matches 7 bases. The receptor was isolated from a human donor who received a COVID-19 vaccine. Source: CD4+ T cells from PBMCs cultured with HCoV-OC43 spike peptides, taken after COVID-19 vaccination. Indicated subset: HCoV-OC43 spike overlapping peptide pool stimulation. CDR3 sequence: CASSIPRGSRVEAFF. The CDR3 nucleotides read TGTGCCAGTAGTATACCCAGGGGGAGCCGAGTTGAAGCTTTCTTT.